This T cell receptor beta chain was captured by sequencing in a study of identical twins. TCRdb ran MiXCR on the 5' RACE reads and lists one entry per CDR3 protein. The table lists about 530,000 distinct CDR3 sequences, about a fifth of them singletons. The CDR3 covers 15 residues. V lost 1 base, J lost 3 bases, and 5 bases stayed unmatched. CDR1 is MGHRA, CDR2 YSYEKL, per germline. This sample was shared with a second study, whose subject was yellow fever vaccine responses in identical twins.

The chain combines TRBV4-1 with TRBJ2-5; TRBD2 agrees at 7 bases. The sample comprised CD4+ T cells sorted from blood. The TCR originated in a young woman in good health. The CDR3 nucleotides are TGCGCCAGCAGCCAAGGGCTGGGGGGGGAAGAGACCCAGTACTTC. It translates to CASSQGLGGEETQYF.